The rows below give T cell receptor beta chains drawn from one sample of a study of blood T cells in healthy people across ages. TCRdb itself ran the 5' RACE reads through MiXCR, one entry per CDR3 protein. This table holds around 1,000,000 distinct CDR3 sequences, around 27% found once. These data were also reused for a study on T cells of mothers and their children.

Sequencing was done on a sample of blood. Receptor source: a girl between 2 and 10 years old in good health. The CDR3 runs from the conserved cysteine through the conserved F or W. A D gene is named only where the DNA matches it firmly. Some rows mark clone size as missing; the rest say once, few, many or name a class of expanded clone.

j_call | v_call | cdr3_length | d_call | clone_size | cdr3_aa | cdr3_nt
TRBJ2-5 | TRBV7-2 | 15 | TRBD1 | few | CASSLGSRGLETQYF | TGTGCCAGCAGCTTAGGGTCCAGGGGGCTGGAGACCCAGTACTTC
TRBJ2-2 | TRBV5-1 | 17 | - | - | CASSRPGTGGGTGELFF | TGCGCCAGCAGCCGTCCCGGGACAGGCGGGGGCACCGGGGAGCTGTTTTTT
TRBJ1-2 | TRBV6-6 | 14 | - | - | CASSYDRGMNGYTF | TGTGCCAGCAGTTACGATCGTGGTATGAATGGCTACACCTTC
TRBJ1-4 | TRBV6-5 | 13 | - | few | CASKGGYNEKLFF | TGTGCCAGCAAGGGCGGATATAATGAAAAACTGTTTTTT
TRBJ2-7 | TRBV6-5 | 14 | - | few | CASSTKTGSYEQYF | TGTGCCAGCAGTACCAAGACGGGCTCCTACGAGCAGTACTTC
TRBJ2-4 | TRBV11-3 | 15 | - | few | CASSSIGEDKNIQYF | TGTGCCAGCAGTTCAATCGGGGAAGACAAAAACATTCAGTACTTC
TRBJ2-3 | TRBV7-8 | 16 | TRBD2 | - | CASSVSGRPSTDTQYF | TGTGCCAGTAGCGTGAGCGGGAGGCCTTCCACGGATACGCAGTATTTT
TRBJ1-2 | TRBV29-1 | 11 | - | - | CSALDGYGYTF | TGCAGCGCTCTGGACGGATATGGCTACACCTTC
TRBJ2-3 | TRBV4-3 | 15 | - | - | CASSQGTGRTDTQYF | TGCGCCAGCAGCCAAGGTACAGGGAGAACAGATACGCAGTATTTT
TRBJ2-5 | TRBV3-1 | 18 | TRBD2 | few | CASSRSYLPGAGGETQYF | TGTGCCAGCAGCCGATCCTACCTCCCGGGAGCGGGGGGAGAGACCCAGTACTTC
TRBJ2-5 | TRBV4-3 | 15 | - | few | CASSQENRAGETQYF | TGCGCCAGCAGCCAAGAGAACCGGGCCGGTGAGACCCAGTACTTC
TRBJ2-7 | TRBV28 | 17 | - | - | CASSLYAGPGGSYEQYF | TGTGCCAGCAGTTTATACGCCGGTCCCGGTGGGAGCTACGAGCAGTACTTC
TRBJ2-7 | TRBV7-8 | 14 | - | - | CASSLFPVGYEQYF | TGTGCCAGCAGCTTATTTCCCGTTGGTTACGAGCAGTACTTC
TRBJ2-4 | TRBV12-3/TRBV12-4 | 17 | - | - | CASSGARAEIAKNIQYF | TGTGCCAGCAGTGGGGCACGCGCCGAAATAGCCAAAAACATTCAGTACTTC
TRBJ1-2 | TRBV3-1 | 13 | - | - | CASSHLDRYGYTF | TGTGCCAGCAGCCACTTAGACAGATATGGCTACACCTTC
TRBJ2-5 | TRBV20-1 | 16 | TRBD2 | - | CSARGVGRGIRETQYF | TGCAGTGCTAGAGGAGTTGGGCGGGGGATTCGCGAGACCCAGTACTTC
TRBJ2-3 | TRBV9 | 16 | - | - | CASSAGETVSTDTQYF | TGTGCCAGCAGCGCCGGGGAAACAGTAAGCACAGATACGCAGTATTTT
TRBJ2-1 | TRBV7-3 | 15 | TRBD2 | few | CASSSHGDYHNEQFF | TGTGCCAGCAGCTCTCACGGGGACTATCACAATGAGCAGTTCTTC
TRBJ1-4 | TRBV6-1 | 14 | TRBD1 | - | CASRLGTGTERLFF | TGTGCCAGCAGACTCGGGACAGGTACCGAAAGACTGTTTTTT
TRBJ2-2 | TRBV7-9 | 15 | - | - | CASSPQGTNTGELFF | TGTGCCAGCAGCCCCCAGGGGACGAACACCGGGGAGCTGTTTTTT
TRBJ2-7 | TRBV13 | 14 | TRBD2 | - | CASSLGGASYEQCF | TGTGCCAGCAGTCTCGGGGGGGCGTCCTACGAGCAGTGCTTC
TRBJ2-3 | TRBV28 | 16 | TRBD2 | once | CASGTSGRGSADTQYF | TGTGCCAGCGGGACTAGCGGGAGGGGGAGCGCAGATACGCAGTATTTT
TRBJ1-5 | TRBV19 | 15 | - | few | CASKFRDGLNQPQHF | TGTGCCAGTAAGTTCCGCGACGGGTTAAATCAGCCCCAGCATTTT
TRBJ2-7 | TRBV28 | 16 | - | few | CASSEYFGRGDYEQYF | TGTGCCAGCAGCGAATATTTCGGTCGGGGTGACTACGAGCAGTACTTC
TRBJ2-2 | TRBV6-2/TRBV6-3 | 16 | - | few | CASSDWLTSTPGELFF | TGTGCCAGCAGTGATTGGCTTACTTCAACACCCGGGGAGCTGTTTTTT
TRBJ2-2 | TRBV7-2 | 16 | TRBD2 | - | CASSRGLAGVAGELFF | TGTGCCAGCAGCCGCGGACTAGCGGGAGTTGCCGGGGAGCTGTTTTTT
TRBJ1-6 | TRBV15 | 15 | TRBD1 | - | CATSRSTGMDSPLHF | TGTGCCACCAGCAGATCGACAGGGATGGATTCACCCCTCCACTTT
TRBJ1-4 | TRBV7-6 | 14 | TRBD1 | few | CASRAGTGNEKLFF | TGTGCCAGCAGGGCCGGGACAGGGAATGAAAAACTGTTTTTT
TRBJ1-4 | TRBV28 | 11 | TRBD1 | few | CASALPGQPIF | TGTGCCAGCGCACTACCGGGACAGCCTATTTTT
TRBJ2-7 | TRBV27 | 13 | - | - | CASSGAVSYEQCF | TGTGCCAGCAGTGGGGCAGTATCCTACGAGCAGTGCTTC
TRBJ2-6 | TRBV24-1 | 17 | - | - | CATSESGRTSGANVLTF | TGTGCCACCAGTGAATCAGGACGGACCTCTGGGGCCAACGTCCTGACTTTC
TRBJ1-2 | TRBV7-9 | 13 | - | few | CASRPRTAYGYTF | TGTGCCAGCAGACCCCGCACAGCCTATGGCTACACCTTC
TRBJ2-3 | TRBV4-2 | 15 | - | - | CASSPGSLTVATQYF | TGTGCCAGCAGCCCTGGCTCCTTGACCGTCGCGACGCAGTATTTT